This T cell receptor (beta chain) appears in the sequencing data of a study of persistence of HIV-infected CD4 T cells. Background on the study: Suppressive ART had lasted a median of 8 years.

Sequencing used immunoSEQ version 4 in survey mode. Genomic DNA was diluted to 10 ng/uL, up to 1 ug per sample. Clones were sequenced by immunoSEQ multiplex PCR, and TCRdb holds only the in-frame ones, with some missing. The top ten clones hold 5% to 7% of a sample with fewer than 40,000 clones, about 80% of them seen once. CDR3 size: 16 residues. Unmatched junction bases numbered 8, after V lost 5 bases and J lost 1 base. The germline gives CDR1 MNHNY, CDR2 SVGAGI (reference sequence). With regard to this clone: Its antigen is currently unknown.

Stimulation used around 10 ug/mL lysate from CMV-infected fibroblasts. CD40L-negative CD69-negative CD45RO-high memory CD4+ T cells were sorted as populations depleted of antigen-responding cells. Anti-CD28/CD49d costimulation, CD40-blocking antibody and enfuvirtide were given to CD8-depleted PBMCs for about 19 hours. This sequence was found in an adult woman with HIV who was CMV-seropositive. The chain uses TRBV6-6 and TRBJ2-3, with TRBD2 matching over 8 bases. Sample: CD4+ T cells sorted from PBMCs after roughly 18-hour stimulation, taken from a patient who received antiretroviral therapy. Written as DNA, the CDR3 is TGTGCCAGCAGTGCCAAACAGCGGGGGCGCACAGATACGCAGTATTTT. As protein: CASSAKQRGRTDTQYF.